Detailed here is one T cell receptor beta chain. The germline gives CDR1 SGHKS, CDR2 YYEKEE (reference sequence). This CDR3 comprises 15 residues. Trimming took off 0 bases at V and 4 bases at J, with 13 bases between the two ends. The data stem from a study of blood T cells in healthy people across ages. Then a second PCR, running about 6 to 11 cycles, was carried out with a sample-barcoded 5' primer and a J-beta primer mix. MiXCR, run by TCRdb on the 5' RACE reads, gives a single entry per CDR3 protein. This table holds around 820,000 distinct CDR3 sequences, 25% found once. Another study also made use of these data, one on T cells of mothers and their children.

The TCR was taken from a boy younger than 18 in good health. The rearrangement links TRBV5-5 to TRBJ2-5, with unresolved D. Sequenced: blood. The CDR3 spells CASSLGFKGGETQYF. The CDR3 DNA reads TGTGCCAGCAGCTTGGGTTTCAAGGGTGGAGAGACCCAGTACTTC.